A selection of T cell receptor beta chains follows, all from one sample in a study of OX40 agonist ivuxolimab in advanced cancers. The data were produced by immunoSEQ multiplex PCR, yet TCRdb's version contains in-frame clones alone and is incomplete. The table lists 65,000 to 80,000 clones, 89% of them singletons. Sequences were derived from CD4+ or CD8+ T cells sorted from blood, sampled in a trial of the OX40 agonist ivuxolimab. Every receptor here comes from an adult with an advanced solid tumor such as melanoma, head and neck, liver or kidney cancer. The CDR3 runs from the conserved cysteine through the conserved F or W. A D gene is named only where the DNA matches it firmly. Not all rows give a size; the values are once, few, many and, for expanded clones, a class.

d_gene,v_gene,j_gene,abundance,CDR3nt,CDR3aa
TRBD1,TRBV19,TRBJ1-2,few,TGTGCCAGTAGTATTCGTACAGGGGTCGAAAACTATGGCTACACCTTC,CASSIRTGVENYGYTF
.,TRBV11-3,TRBJ2-5,.,TGTGCCAGCAGCAGGGTTGGGGGGATTGAGGAGACCCAGTACTTC,CASSRVGGIEETQYF
.,TRBV5-1,TRBJ2-7,.,TGCGCCAGCAGCCGGGACGGAACCTACGAGCAGTACTTC,CASSRDGTYEQYF
TRBD2,TRBV30,TRBJ2-1,.,TGTGCCTGGGCTCGTCGGGAGGGATACAATGAGCAGTTCTTC,CAWARREGYNEQFF
.,TRBV7-2,TRBJ2-7,.,TGTGCCAGCAGCCTGGGGTATAACCCCTACGAGCAGTACTTC,CASSLGYNPYEQYF
TRBD2,TRBV11-3,TRBJ2-5,.,TGTGCCAGCAGCCGAGGACTAGCGGGAGATGCGGAGACCCAGTACTTC,CASSRGLAGDAETQYF
TRBD2,TRBV19,TRBJ2-1,.,TGTGCCAGTAGTATATTGACTAGCGGGACGATATACAATGAGCAGTTCTTC,CASSILTSGTIYNEQFF
TRBD2,TRBV19,TRBJ2-2,.,TGTGCCAGTTCGACTAGCGGTGCGACCGGGGAGCTGTTTTTT,CASSTSGATGELFF
.,TRBV5-4,TRBJ2-3,.,TGTGCCAGCAGCCGGGGCGAGCACACAGATACGCAGTATTTT,CASSRGEHTDTQYF
.,TRBV30,TRBJ2-6,few,TGTGCCTGGAGTGGGGGCTCTGGGGCCAACGTCCTGACTTTC,CAWSGGSGANVLTF
.,TRBV7-9,TRBJ2-7,.,TGTGCCAGCAGCTACAGGCTCGTGACAGGAGCCGACGAGCAGTACTTC,CASSYRLVTGADEQYF
.,TRBV7-9,TRBJ1-3,.,TGTGCCAGCAGCCGAGGGAGGGGGAGCTCTGGAAACACCATATATTTT,CASSRGRGSSGNTIYF
TRBD2,TRBV7-9,TRBJ2-3,.,TGTGCCAGCAGCCACTGGCGGGAGAGGACAGATACGCAGTATTTT,CASSHWRERTDTQYF
TRBD2,TRBV7-2,TRBJ2-5,.,TGTGCCAGCAGCTTAGTTGGGACTAGCGGACAAGAGACCCAGTACTTC,CASSLVGTSGQETQYF
.,TRBV7-8,TRBJ2-7,.,TGTGCCAGCAGCTTAGCACAGGTCTCCTACGAGCAGTACTTC,CASSLAQVSYEQYF
TRBD1,TRBV27,TRBJ2-7,.,TGTGCCAGCAGTTTAAGAAAAAGGGGACAGGGAGACCTTTTGATCCCTTTTCACGAGCAGTACTTC,CASSLRKRGQGDLLIPFHEQYF
.,TRBV19,TRBJ1-5,.,TGTGCCAGTAGTCCTCGTAGGAATCAGCCCCAGCATTTT,CASSPRRNQPQHF
TRBD1,TRBV2,TRBJ2-6,.,TGTGCCAGCAGTTTACGGGGACAGACCATCTCTGGGGCCAACGTCCTGACTTTC,CASSLRGQTISGANVLTF
.,TRBV10-3,TRBJ2-1,.,TGTGCCATCTCCGGGAGTTTTGAGCAGTTCTTC,CAISGSFEQFF
.,TRBV7-9,TRBJ1-1,.,TGTGCCAGCAGCCCCAGGGGAACTGAAGCTTTCTTT,CASSPRGTEAFF
.,TRBV5-4,TRBJ1-1,.,TGTGCCAGCAGCTTAGAAGGGGCGCGCGGCACTGAAGCTTTCTTT,CASSLEGARGTEAFF
.,TRBV19,TRBJ1-5,.,TGTGCCAGTTCGCCGGGGAGCAATCAGCCCCAGCATTTT,CASSPGSNQPQHF
TRBD1,TRBV19,TRBJ1-5,many,TGTGCCAGTAGCCGGGGACAGAATAGCAATCAGCCCCAGCATTTT,CASSRGQNSNQPQHF
.,TRBV19,TRBJ2-6,.,TGTGCCAGTAGTATAGGTTGGTCGGGTGCTGGGGCCAACGTCCTGACTTTC,CASSIGWSGAGANVLTF
.,TRBV7-2,TRBJ2-3,.,TGTGCCAGCAGCTTAGGGGGGCTAGCGAGCACAGATACGCAGTATTTT,CASSLGGLASTDTQYF
.,TRBV7-6,TRBJ2-3,.,TGTGCCAGCAGCTTACGCGGGGGCTATGGAATTGGCGCAGATACGCAGTATTTT,CASSLRGGYGIGADTQYF
.,TRBV2,TRBJ2-7,.,TGTGCCAGCAGTGAAAGGGTTGGAGGGTTGGACGAGCAGTACTTC,CASSERVGGLDEQYF
TRBD1,TRBV7-9,TRBJ1-1,.,TGTGCCAGCAGCTTAGGACAGGGAATGAACACTGAAGCTTTCTTT,CASSLGQGMNTEAFF
.,TRBV7-2,TRBJ2-2,.,TGTGCCAGCAGCTTTAGCGGATCGAACACCGGGGAGCTGTTTTTT,CASSFSGSNTGELFF
.,TRBV10-3,TRBJ1-1,.,TGTGCCATCAGTGAAAACGGCGACACTGAAGCTTTCTTT,CAISENGDTEAFF
.,TRBV7-2,TRBJ2-2,.,TGTGCCAGCAGCCCGACACAGGGGAGGCGGGAGCTGTTTTTT,CASSPTQGRRELFF
.,TRBV5-1,TRBJ2-5,.,TGCGCCAGCAGCTTGGCCGGCCCCCCGGAGACCCAGTACTTC,CASSLAGPPETQYF
TRBD1,TRBV25-1,TRBJ1-4,.,TGTGCCAGCAGTGGATCCGGGACAGGGGAAGGAAAACTGTTTTTT,CASSGSGTGEGKLFF
TRBD1,TRBV10-3,TRBJ2-3,.,TGTGCCATCAGTGAGTCGCAGGGGGCTAGCACAGATACGCAGTATTTT,CAISESQGASTDTQYF
.,TRBV5-1,TRBJ2-7,.,TGCGCCAGCAGGTCTGAGTTAGAGCAGTACTTC,CASRSELEQYF
TRBD2,TRBV5-6,TRBJ2-3,.,TGTGCCAGCCACCGGGCGGGAGGAAAAGATACGCAGTATTTT,CASHRAGGKDTQYF
.,TRBV27,TRBJ2-3,.,TGTGCCAGCAGTTGTCTTATAGAGGGGGAAACAGATACGCAGTATTTT,CASSCLIEGETDTQYF
.,TRBV30,TRBJ2-5,once,TGTGCCTGGAGTGTTTTCGAAGAGACCCAGTACTTC,CAWSVFEETQYF
TRBD2,TRBV5-1,TRBJ2-3,.,TGCGCCAGCAGCCCTCGGGGTAGCGGGATGAGCACAGATACGCAGTATTTT,CASSPRGSGMSTDTQYF
TRBD1,TRBV10-3,TRBJ1-1,.,TGTGCCATCAGTGCCAGGGGGCTTGAAGCTTTCTTT,CAISARGLEAFF
.,TRBV10-3,TRBJ2-7,few,TGTGCCATCAGACAGACCTACGAGCAGTACTTC,CAIRQTYEQYF
.,TRBV6-6,TRBJ1-2,.,TGTGCCAGCAGTCTGGACAGTTCTAACTATGGCTACACCTTC,CASSLDSSNYGYTF
TRBD2,TRBV19,TRBJ2-1,.,TGTGCCAGTAGCACTAGGACTAGCGGGAGGCGCGATGAGCAGTTCTTC,CASSTRTSGRRDEQFF
.,TRBV6-5,TRBJ1-2,.,TGTGCCAGCAGTTACTCGAAAGGTCCATATGGCTACACCTTC,CASSYSKGPYGYTF
.,TRBV12-5,TRBJ1-1,.,TGTGCTAGTGGTCACAGTTTTAACACTGAAGCTTTCTTT,CASGHSFNTEAFF
TRBD2,TRBV7-2,TRBJ2-2,few,TGTGCCAGCAGCTTATCGGTAACTAGCGGGTTCGCGAACACCGGGGAGCTGTTTTTT,CASSLSVTSGFANTGELFF
.,TRBV11-3,TRBJ1-2,.,TGTGCCAGCAGTCCCCCCGGGAACCCCTTAAGTTCCACCTTC,CASSPPGNPLSSTF
.,TRBV10-1,TRBJ2-4,few,TGCGCCAGCAGTGAGTCGGGATATGGGGGCAACATTCAGTACTTC,CASSESGYGGNIQYF
TRBD2,TRBV11-3,TRBJ2-5,.,TGTGCCAGCAGCTTTCTTCAGCGGGAGGTTTGGTGGGTGGAGACCCAGTACTTC,CASSFLQREVWWVETQYF
.,TRBV7-9,TRBJ2-7,once,TGTGCCAGCACCCGTCAAGGAACCTACGAGCAGTACTTC,CASTRQGTYEQYF
.,TRBV5-1,TRBJ2-2,.,TGCGCCAGCAGCTTCGGCAGGGGGAACACCGGGGAGCTGTTTTTT,CASSFGRGNTGELFF
.,TRBV11-2,TRBJ2-1,.,TGTGCCAGCAGCTTAGCATTGTACAATGAGCAGTTCTTC,CASSLALYNEQFF
TRBD2,TRBV5-4,TRBJ2-1,once,TGTGCCATAGAGGGACTAGCGGGGTACAATGAGCAGTTCTTC,CAIEGLAGYNEQFF
TRBD2,TRBV18,TRBJ2-1,.,TGTGCCAGCTCACCCGGACTAGCGGACTACAATGAGCAGTTCTTC,CASSPGLADYNEQFF
.,TRBV5-1,TRBJ2-1,.,TGCGCCAGCAGCTTATTTAATCGGGACGGCCCGAACAATGAGCAGTTCTTC,CASSLFNRDGPNNEQFF